This TCR beta chain was retrieved from a study of OX40 agonist ivuxolimab in advanced cancers. Study in general: Patients with prior anti-PD-1, anti-PD-L1 or anti-CTLA-4 therapy were eligible; roughly 40% had some.

Overall study results and limits: The work left the antigen specificity of expanded peripheral T cells undetermined. Expanded clones tended on average to be more numerous among CD8+ T cells than CD4+.

Repertoires were generated with immunoSEQ multiplex PCR, while TCRdb's copy carries only in-frame clones and drops some. The sample has 60,000 to 85,000 clones, 89% seen once. As to this clone: Its target is not known.

The ends were cut back, 6 bases at V and 4 bases at J, with 13 bases in the middle. CDR3 size: 14 residues. In germline, CDR1 is MDHEN, CDR2 SYDVKM. The sequencing used CD4+ or CD8+ T cells sorted from blood, collected in a trial of the OX40 agonist ivuxolimab. The origin of this receptor is an adult with an advanced solid tumor such as melanoma, head and neck, liver or kidney cancer. The chain uses TRBV28 and TRBJ1-5, with D uncertain. The CDR3 DNA is TGTGCCAGCAGCAAACCAGCAATTAATCAGCCCCAGCATTTT. As protein: CASSKPAINQPQHF.